The 25 T cell receptor beta chains presented below share a single source sample, sequenced in a study of cytomegalovirus exposure and HLA in healthy donors. Primers for the PCR totalled 60 Vbeta and 13 Jbeta. The repertoire was sequenced with immunoSEQ multiplex PCR; TCRdb's copy has only in-frame clones and lacks some. The table lists 150,000 or so clones, with around 1.6% in the top ten. The sequenced material came from PBMCs. The origin of the receptors is a man aged 18-30 years in good health and CMV-seronegative.

The rearrangement joins TRBV10-3 to TRBJ2-3; 9 positions agree with TRBD1. The J segment lost 3 bases and the V segment lost 8 bases, leaving 9 bases of the junction unmatched. The CDR3 is 15 residues long. Germline lookup yields CDR1 ENHRY and CDR2 SYGVKD. CDR3 amino acids: CAIRTGTGITDTQYF. The CDR3 DNA follows: TGTGCCATCCGAACCGGGACAGGGATTACAGATACGCAGTATTTT.

The V call is TRBV7-2, the J call TRBJ2-2; 9 nucleotides line up with TRBD2. Germline CDR1 SGHTA, CDR2 FQGNSA. Unmatched junction bases numbered 4, after V lost 1 base and J lost 4 bases. CDR3 length: 16 residues. The CDR3 here is CASSLGRGGVTGELFF. In nucleotides, the CDR3 is TGTGCCAGCAGCTTAGGGCGGGGGGGCGTCACCGGGGAGCTGTTTTTT.

This chain links TRBV5-1 with TRBJ2-7; possibly TRBD1 for D (6 bases). CDR1 is SGHRS, CDR2 YFSETQ, per germline. The CDR3 runs 16 residues. V was cut by 3 bases and J by 0 bases, with 16 bases left in between. The CDR3 spells CASSSGHLPNSYEQYF. For the CDR3, the DNA is TGCGCCAGCAGCTCGGGACACCTCCCGAACTCCTACGAGCAGTACTTC.

This chain connects TRBV4-3 to TRBJ2-1, with 16 nucleotides matching TRBD2. The germline V gene has CDR1 LGHNA and CDR2 YSLEER. The CDR3 length is 17 residues. After removal of 4 bases from V and 5 bases from J, the junction contained 5 bases not matched to a gene. CDR3 in amino acids: CASSPGTSGRGNNEQFF. The CDR3, as DNA: TGCGCCAGCAGCCCCGGGACTAGCGGGAGGGGAAACAATGAGCAGTTCTTC.

The chain employs TRBV23-1 and TRBJ2-7, with 10 positions matching TRBD1. TRBV23-1 is assigned to the ORF class and has an uncertain function. The J segment lost 4 bases and the V segment lost 0 bases, leaving 6 bases of the junction unmatched. The CDR3 has 16 residues. DNA for the CDR3: TGCGCCAGCAGTCAATCCCGGGACAGGGGCTTATACGAGCAGTACTTC. Its protein is CASSQSRDRGLYEQYF.

The CDR3 loop is CASSLRDRGNEQYF. The CDR3 coding sequence is TGTGCCAGCAGTTTAAGGGACAGGGGGAACGAGCAGTACTTC. The gene calls are TRBV27 and TRBJ2-7; 11 nucleotides agree with TRBD1. There are 14 residues in the CDR3. CDR1 and CDR2 (germline): MNHEY, SMNVEV (reference sequence). V was pared by 2 bases and J by 5 bases, with 2 bases of the junction left unmatched.

On this clone itself: At one of its ends the junction is not consistent with the germline gene, which may arise from a read error. The chain combines TRBV5-6 with TRBJ2-7; TRBD1 agrees at 9 bases. This CDR3 has 15 residues. Germline-derived CDR1 and CDR2 are SGHDT and YYEEEE. The CDR3 reads CASSQLGQGRYEPYF. In DNA form, the CDR3 reads TGTGCCAGCAGTCAACTGGGACAGGGCCGCTACGAGCCGTACTTC. The full variable domain, rest sourced from reference TRBV5-6 and TRBJ2-7, is DAGVTQSPTHLIKTRGQQVTLRCSPKSGHDTVSWYQQALGQGPQFIFQYYEEEERQRGNFPDRFSGHQFPNYSSELNVNALLLGDSALYLCASSQLGQGRYEPYFGPGTRLTVT.

This chain uses TRBV29-1 with TRBJ1-2; perhaps TRBD1 as D (5 bases). The germline CDR1 and CDR2 sequences are SQVTM and ANQGSEA. The V and J ends lost 0 bases and 8 bases respectively, with 16 bases between them. The CDR3 is 14 amino acids. The CDR3 protein is CSVEDQRIGGGYTF. CDR3 sequence (DNA): TGCAGCGTTGAAGATCAACGAATCGGGGGGGGCTACACCTTC.

The CDR3 nucleotides read TGTGCCAGCAGGACAGGGGGCACTGAAGCTTTCTTT. Protein sequence: CASRTGGTEAFF. V is TRBV6-6 and J is TRBJ1-1, with TRBD1 matching over 9 bases. This CDR3 is built from 12 residues. V lost 6 bases, J lost 4 bases, and 0 bases stayed unmatched. Looked up from germline, CDR1 is MNHNY and CDR2 is SVGAGI (reference sequence).

The rearrangement joins TRBV19 to TRBJ2-7; TRBD2 might be the D (5 bases). CDR3 length equals 13 residues. The germline gives CDR1 LNHDA, CDR2 SQIVND (reference sequence). V dropped 6 bases and J dropped 3 bases, with 12 bases sitting between them. The CDR3 DNA reads TGTGCCAGTAGCAAAGAGGGAGTCTACGAGCAGTACTTC. It yields the protein CASSKEGVYEQYF.

V gene TRBV7-9 combines with J gene TRBJ1-1, with unresolved D. Per germline, CDR1 SEHNR and CDR2 FQNEAQ (reference sequence). The CDR3 contains 14 residues. V shed 0 bases and J shed 0 bases, with 5 bases lying between them. CDR3: CASSLAEVNTEAFF. CDR3 sequence (DNA): TGTGCCAGCAGCTTAGCGGAGGTGAACACTGAAGCTTTCTTT.

The rearrangement links TRBV11-2 to TRBJ2-1, with TRBD2 matching 13 bases. The CDR3 runs to 17 residues. Per germline, CDR1 SGHAT and CDR2 FQNNGV. V was pared by 5 bases and J by 6 bases, with 10 bases of the junction left unmatched. CDR3: CASSTNPTSGRANEQFF. DNA for the CDR3: TGTGCCAGCAGCACAAACCCTACTAGCGGGAGGGCCAATGAGCAGTTCTTC. The whole variable domain, remainder taken from reference TRBV11-2 and TRBJ2-1, is EAGVAQSPRYKIIEKRQSVAFWCNPISGHATLYWYQQILGQGPKLLIQFQNNGVVDDSQLPKDRFSAERLKGVDSTLKIQPAKLEDSAVYLCASSTNPTSGRANEQFFGPGTRLTVL.

The chain couples TRBV4-2 to TRBJ1-2, with a tentative D call TRBD1 (6 bases). Deletions cut 0 bases from V and 3 bases from J, with 20 bases between. The CDR3 length is 18 residues. Germline values: CDR1 LGHNA, CDR2 YNFKEQ. Here the CDR3 DNA reads TGTGCCAGCAGCCAAGATACGATAGCGGGGGGCGCGGACTATGGCTACACCTTC. Its translation is CASSQDTIAGGADYGYTF.

This rearrangement joins TRBV14 to TRBJ2-1; D perhaps matches TRBD1 (5 bases). This CDR3 is 15 amino acids long. Germline CDR1 is SGHDN and CDR2 is FVKESK. Trimming shortened V by 7 bases and J by 0 bases, and 13 bases separated the two germline ends. The CDR3 DNA reads TGTGCCAGCACCTCTGGGGCTAGCTCCTACAATGAGCAGTTCTTC. Its translation is CASTSGASSYNEQFF. Full variable domain (remainder filled in from reference TRBV14 and TRBJ2-1): EAGVTQFPSHSVIEKGQTVTLRCDPISGHDNLYWYRRVMGKEIKFLLHFVKESKQDESGMPNNRFLAERTGGTYSTLKVQPAELEDSGVYFCASTSGASSYNEQFFGPGTRLTVL.

V gene TRBV5-6 combines with J gene TRBJ2-5; no clear D. Germline CDR1 SGHDT, CDR2 YYEEEE. The V end was cut by 0 bases, the J end by 1 base, with 16 bases between. This CDR3 region has 17 residues. In nucleotides, the CDR3 is TGTGCCAGCAGCTTGGTGCGCGCGCGGCTGATCCAAGAGACCCAGTACTTC. As protein: CASSLVRARLIQETQYF.

The chain combines TRBV7-9 with TRBJ2-4, with TRBD1 as a possible D gene (5 bases). The V and J ends lost 1 base and 6 bases respectively, with 10 bases between them. CDR1 is SEHNR and CDR2 is FQNEAQ in the germline V gene (reference sequence). The CDR3 runs to 14 residues. CDR3 in amino acids: CASSLEQVGNIQYF. CDR3 in DNA: TGTGCCAGCAGCTTAGAACAGGTCGGAAACATTCAGTACTTC. The whole variable domain, filled in from reference TRBV7-9 and TRBJ2-4, reads DTGVSQNPRHKITKRGQNVTFRCDPISEHNRLYWYRQTLGQGPEFLTYFQNEAQLEKSRLLSDRFSAERPKGSFSTLEIQRTEQGDSAMYLCASSLEQVGNIQYFGAGTRLSVL.

V usage is TRBV7-8 and J usage is TRBJ2-2; TRBD2 agrees at 7 bases. Germline values: CDR1 SGHVS, CDR2 FQNEAQ. Trimming at V came to 0 bases and at J to 2 bases, leaving 12 bases not matched to a gene. This CDR3 has 19 residues. In nucleotides, the CDR3 is TGTGCCAGCAGCTTAGCCGCCCGTTGGGGCGGGAGAAACACCGGGGAGCTGTTTTTT. This codes for CASSLAARWGGRNTGELFF.

CDR3 protein: CASSPGAGQETQYF. The DNA of the CDR3 is TGTGCCAGCTCACCAGGGGCTGGGCAAGAGACCCAGTACTTC. The chain carries TRBV18 and TRBJ2-5, with a possible D match to TRBD1 (5 bases). The CDR3 covers 14 residues. Germline CDR1 and CDR2: KGHSH and LQKENI. Trimming stripped 2 bases from V and 2 bases from J, with 9 bases between.

The chain carries TRBV9 and TRBJ2-6; the D gene is possibly TRBD1 (6 bases). The germline CDR1 and CDR2 sequences are SGDLS and YYNGEE. The V gene lost 5 bases and the J gene lost 1 base, with 13 bases spanning the gap. This CDR3 spans 16 amino acids. The CDR3: CASSEITGSGANVLTF. The CDR3 nucleotides read TGTGCCAGCAGTGAGATTACAGGGTCTGGGGCCAACGTCCTGACTTTC.

The chain is built from TRBV12-5 and TRBJ1-5; no reliable D call. Germline assignment: CDR1 LGHNT and CDR2 FRNRAP. V shed 3 bases and J shed 4 bases, with 4 bases lying between them. This CDR3 is built from 12 residues. Here the CDR3 DNA reads TGTGCTAGTGGTTTACAGAATCAGCCCCAGCATTTT. It specifies CASGLQNQPQHF.

V gene TRBV9 combines with J gene TRBJ2-7, with 13 bases aligning to TRBD2. The CDR3 has 16 residues. From germline, CDR1 is SGDLS and CDR2 YYNGEE. The J segment lost 6 bases and the V segment lost 0 bases, leaving 6 bases of the junction unmatched. The CDR3 spells CASSVGTSGGRGEQYF. In DNA, the CDR3 is TGTGCCAGCAGCGTAGGGACTAGCGGGGGAAGGGGCGAGCAGTACTTC. The full variable domain, with the rest looked up from reference TRBV9 and TRBJ2-7, is DSGVTQTPKHLITATGQRVTLRCSPRSGDLSVYWYQQSLDQGLQFLIQYYNGEERAKGNILERFSAQQFPDLHSELNLSSLELGDSALYFCASSVGTSGGRGEQYFGPGTRLTVT.

The rearrangement links TRBV5-1 to TRBJ2-1; no clear D gene. The germline V and J ends were trimmed by 1 base and 0 bases, with 8 bases remaining between them. Per the germline V gene, CDR1 is SGHRS and CDR2 is YFSETQ. This CDR3 has 15 amino acids. CDR3 region: CASSLLDSSYNEQFF. CDR3 in DNA: TGCGCCAGCAGCTTGCTAGATAGCTCCTACAATGAGCAGTTCTTC.

The chain joins TRBV25-1 to TRBJ2-2; D uncertain. The V gene lost 3 bases and the J gene lost 7 bases, with 6 bases spanning the gap. CDR3 length equals 12 residues. Germline V gene lookup returns CDR1 MGHDK and CDR2 SYGVNS. The CDR3 DNA reads as TGTGCCAGCAGTGAGGGCCTCGGGGAGCTGTTTTTT. This gives the protein CASSEGLGELFF.

The gene calls are TRBV5-5 and TRBJ2-1; 14 bases fit TRBD2. Germline V CDR1 and CDR2: SGHKS, YYEKEE (reference sequence). Germline trimming cut 4 bases from V and 7 bases from J; bases unmatched to any gene: 7. This CDR3 comprises 16 residues. The CDR3 is CASSGYGTSGGNEQFF. CDR3 bases: TGTGCCAGCAGCGGGTATGGGACTAGCGGGGGTAATGAGCAGTTCTTC.

The chain combines TRBV5-1 with TRBJ1-6; 8 bases match TRBD1. V was pared by 4 bases and J by 9 bases, with 12 bases of the junction left unmatched. Per the germline V gene, CDR1 is SGHRS and CDR2 is YFSETQ. This CDR3 is built from 16 residues. CDR3 loop: CASSPQGQGTGSPLHF. The CDR3 DNA reads as TGCGCCAGCAGCCCTCAAGGACAGGGAACGGGTTCACCCCTCCACTTT.